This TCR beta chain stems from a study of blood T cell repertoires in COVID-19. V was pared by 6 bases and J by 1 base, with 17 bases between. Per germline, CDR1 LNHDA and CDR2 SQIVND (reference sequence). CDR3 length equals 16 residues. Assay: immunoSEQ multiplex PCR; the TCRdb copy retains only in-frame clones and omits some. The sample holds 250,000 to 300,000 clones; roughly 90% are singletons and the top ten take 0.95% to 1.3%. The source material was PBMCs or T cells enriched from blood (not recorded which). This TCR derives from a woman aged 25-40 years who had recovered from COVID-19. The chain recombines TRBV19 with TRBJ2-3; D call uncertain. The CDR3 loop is CASRDKTDTRTDTQYF. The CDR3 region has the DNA TGTGCCAGTAGGGATAAAACCGACACCCGCACAGATACGCAGTATTTT.